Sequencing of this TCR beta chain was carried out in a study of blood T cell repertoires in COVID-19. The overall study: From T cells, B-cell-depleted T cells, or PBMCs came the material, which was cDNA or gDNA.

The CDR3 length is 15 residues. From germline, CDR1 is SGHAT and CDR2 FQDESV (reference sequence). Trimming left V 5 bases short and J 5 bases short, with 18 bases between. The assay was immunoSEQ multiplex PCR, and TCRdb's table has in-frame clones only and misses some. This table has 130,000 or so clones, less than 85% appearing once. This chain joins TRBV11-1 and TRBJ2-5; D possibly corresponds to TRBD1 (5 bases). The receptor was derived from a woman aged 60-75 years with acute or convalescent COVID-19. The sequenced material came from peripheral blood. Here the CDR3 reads CASSPGPGSSETQYF. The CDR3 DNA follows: TGTGCCAGCAGCCCTGGGCCAGGGTCGTCGGAGACCCAGTACTTC.